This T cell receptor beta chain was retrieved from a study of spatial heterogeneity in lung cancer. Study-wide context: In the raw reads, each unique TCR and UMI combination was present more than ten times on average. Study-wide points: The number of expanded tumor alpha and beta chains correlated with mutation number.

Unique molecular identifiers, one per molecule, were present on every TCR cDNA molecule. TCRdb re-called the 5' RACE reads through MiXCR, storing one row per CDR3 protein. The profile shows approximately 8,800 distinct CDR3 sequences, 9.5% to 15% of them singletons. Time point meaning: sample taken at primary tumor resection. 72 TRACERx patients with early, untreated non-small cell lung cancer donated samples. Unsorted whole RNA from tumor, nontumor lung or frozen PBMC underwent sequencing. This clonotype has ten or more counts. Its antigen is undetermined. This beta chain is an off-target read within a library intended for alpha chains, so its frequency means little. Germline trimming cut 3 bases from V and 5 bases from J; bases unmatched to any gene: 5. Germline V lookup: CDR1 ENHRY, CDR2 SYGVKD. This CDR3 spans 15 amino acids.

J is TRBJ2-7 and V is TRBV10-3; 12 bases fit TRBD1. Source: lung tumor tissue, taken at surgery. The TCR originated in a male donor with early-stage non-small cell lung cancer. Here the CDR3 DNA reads TGTGCCATCAGTGAAGGGGACAGGGGGCTGAACGAGCAGTACTTC. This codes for CAISEGDRGLNEQYF.